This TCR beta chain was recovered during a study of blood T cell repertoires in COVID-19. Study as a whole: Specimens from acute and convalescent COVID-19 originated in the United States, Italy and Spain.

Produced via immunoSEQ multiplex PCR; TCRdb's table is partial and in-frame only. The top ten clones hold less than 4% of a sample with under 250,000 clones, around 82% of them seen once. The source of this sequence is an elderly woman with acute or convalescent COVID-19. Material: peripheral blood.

In DNA form, the CDR3 reads TGTGCCAGCAGCGTAGACACAGGGCGCGATTCACCCCTCCACTTT. It encodes CASSVDTGRDSPLHF. This chain joins TRBV7-2 and TRBJ1-6, with a tentative D call TRBD1 (6 bases). Germline values: CDR1 SGHTA, CDR2 FQGNSA. This CDR3 spans 15 amino acids. V gave up 5 bases and J gave up 8 bases, with 16 bases separating them.